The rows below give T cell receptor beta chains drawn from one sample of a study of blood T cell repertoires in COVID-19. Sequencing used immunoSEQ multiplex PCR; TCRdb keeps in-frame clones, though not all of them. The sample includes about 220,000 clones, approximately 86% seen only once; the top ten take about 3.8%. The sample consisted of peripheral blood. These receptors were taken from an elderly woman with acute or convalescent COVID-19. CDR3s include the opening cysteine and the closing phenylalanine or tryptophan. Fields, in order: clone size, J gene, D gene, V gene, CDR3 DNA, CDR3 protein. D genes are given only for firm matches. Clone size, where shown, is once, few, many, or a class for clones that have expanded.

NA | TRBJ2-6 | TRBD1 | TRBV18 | TGTGCCAGCTCACCACAGGGGGCCTACTCTGGGGCCAACGTCCTGACTTTC | CASSPQGAYSGANVLTF
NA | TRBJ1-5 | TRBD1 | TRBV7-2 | TGTGCCAGCAGCGAGAACAGGGGAGGACAGCCCCAGCATTTT | CASSENRGGQPQHF
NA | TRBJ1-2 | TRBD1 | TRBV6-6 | TGTGCCAGCAGTTGGGGACAGGGCTACACCTTC | CASSWGQGYTF
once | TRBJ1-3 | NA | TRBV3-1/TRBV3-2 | TGTGCCAGCAGCCCCACAGCCTCTGGAAACACCATATATTTT | CASSPTASGNTIYF
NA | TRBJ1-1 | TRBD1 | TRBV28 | TGTGCCAGCAGTCCTGGGACAGGGGGGCGCGTGGCTTTCTTT | CASSPGTGGRVAFF
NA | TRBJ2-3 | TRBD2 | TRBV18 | TGTGCCAGCTCACCGGAGCGGGGGGCGGCAGATACGCAGTATTTT | CASSPERGAADTQYF
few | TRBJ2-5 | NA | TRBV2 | TGTGCCAGCAGTGAAGCGGAGGAGACCCAGTACTTC | CASSEAEETQYF
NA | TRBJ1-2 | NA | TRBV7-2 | TGTGCCAGCAGCCTCCAGAGGCTCTATGGCTACACCTTC | CASSLQRLYGYTF
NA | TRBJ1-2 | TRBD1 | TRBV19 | TGTGCCAGTAGTATGTCCGGGACAGTTTCATCCTATGGCTACACCTTC | CASSMSGTVSSYGYTF
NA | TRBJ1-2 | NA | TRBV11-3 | TGTGCCAGCAGCTTAGGAGGGAGCGGGGGCTATGGCTACACCTTC | CASSLGGSGGYGYTF
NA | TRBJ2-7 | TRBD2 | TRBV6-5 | TGTGCCAGTGCTAGCGGGGGGGCCGGATACGAGCAGTACTTC | CASASGGAGYEQYF
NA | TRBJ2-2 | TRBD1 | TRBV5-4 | TGTGCCAGCAGCTTCGGGACAGGGGGCCACGGGGAGCTGTTTTTT | CASSFGTGGHGELFF
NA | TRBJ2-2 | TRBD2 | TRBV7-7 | TGTGCCAGCAGCCAAAGCGGGGGCCCTAACACCGGGGAGCTGTTTTTT | CASSQSGGPNTGELFF
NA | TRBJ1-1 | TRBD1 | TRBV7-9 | TGTGCCAGCAGCTTAAGGGCACAGGGGGCGGGCACTGAAGCTTTCTTT | CASSLRAQGAGTEAFF
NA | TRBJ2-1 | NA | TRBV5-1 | TGCGCCAGCAGCCCCGGGACAAACTACAATGAGCAGTTCTTC | CASSPGTNYNEQFF
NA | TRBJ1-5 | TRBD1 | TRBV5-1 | TGCGCCAGCAGGGGACAGGATGGGCAGCCCCAGCATTTT | CASRGQDGQPQHF
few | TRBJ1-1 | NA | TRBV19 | TGTGCCAGTAGTATTTCTCCCCACACTGAAGCTTTCTTT | CASSISPHTEAFF